This TCR beta chain was found in a study of blood T cell repertoires in COVID-19. Across the whole study: Samples of COVID-19 (acute and convalescent) were obtained from the United States, Italy and Spain. PBMCs, B-cell-depleted T cells, or T cells provided the cDNA or gDNA that made up the material.

Original handling: Reference gene primers were amplified, and this amplification served to estimate nucleated cell counts. Produced via immunoSEQ multiplex PCR; TCRdb's table is partial and in-frame only. For V, J and clone size, that table is used; D and trimming come from the DNA. The sample contains about 90,000 clones, approximately 86% of which appear only once. The specimen sequenced was peripheral blood. This sequence was found in a man older than 75 with active or convalescent COVID-19.

The CDR3 loop reads CASSFRTSGRITDTQYF. The CDR3 nucleotides read TGTGCCAGCAGCTTCAGGACTAGCGGGAGGATCACAGATACGCAGTATTTT. This rearrangement joins TRBV13 to TRBJ2-3, with 14 positions matching TRBD2. In germline, CDR1 is PRHDT, CDR2 FYEKMQ (reference sequence). V shed 3 bases and J 2 bases; nucleotides not matched to a gene: 4. The CDR3 sequence is 17 residues long.